Presented here are 15 T cell receptor beta chains from one specimen sequenced in a study of Graves' ophthalmopathy and Graves' hyperthyroidism. Researchers took RNA transcripts and amplified TCR beta CDR3 regions from them. After a first-round RT-PCR with HTBI primers, a second-round multiplex PCR was run. One entry per CDR3 protein, called by TCRdb with MiXCR from the multiplex PCR reads. The sample gives 560,000 or so distinct CDR3 sequences, about 40% of which show up once; about 4.2% is in the top ten. Sequencing was carried out using peripheral blood or thyroid tissue (not recorded which). Receptors originate from an adult man with Graves' hyperthyroidism.

Concerning this clonotype itself: This clone may be a read error of a much larger clone one base away. J is TRBJ2-5 and V is TRBV12-3 or TRBV12-4; tentative D call: TRBD2 (6 bases). The V and J ends lost 1 base and 14 bases respectively, with 20 bases between them. The CDR3 totals 14 residues. CDR3 amino acids: CASSLGPGASPAYF. The CDR3 DNA reads TGTGCCAGCAGTTTAGGTCCGGGAGCGAGTCCCGCCTACTTC.

In its sample, this clonotype was seen once. The chain carries TRBV7-9 and TRBJ2-1, with TRBD2 matching 9 bases. V was pared by 3 bases and J by 2 bases, with 11 bases of the junction left unmatched. The CDR3 runs to 18 residues. CDR1 SEHNR and CDR2 FQNEAQ come from the germline V gene (reference sequence). In DNA, the CDR3 is TGTGCCAGCAGCTTCTACGTTTTTGCTAGCGGGACCTACAATGAGCAGTTCTTC. Protein sequence: CASSFYVFASGTYNEQFF. The variable domain in full, with the rest retrieved from reference TRBV7-9 and TRBJ2-1, is DTGVSQNPRHKITKRGQNVTFRCDPISEHNRLYWYRQTLGQGPEFLTYFQNEAQLEKSRLLSDRFSAERPKGSFSTLEIQRTEQGDSAMYLCASSFYVFASGTYNEQFFGPGTRLTVL.

Comment on this clonotype: Germline and junction disagree at one end, which may indicate a read error. V usage is TRBV24-1 and J usage is TRBJ2-5; 9 nucleotides line up with TRBD1. Per germline, CDR1 KGHDR and CDR2 SFDVKD. This CDR3 has 14 residues. The CDR3 DNA follows: TGTGCCAGCAGTCACGGGACAGGGCGAGAGACCCAGTACTTC. Translated, it gives CASSHGTGRETQYF.

This clonotype was counted ten times or more. This chain links TRBV7-9 with TRBJ2-7, with 9 bases that match TRBD2. The CDR3 contains 17 residues. Trimming took 5 bases from V and 0 from J; bases not matched to a gene: 11. Germline V lookup: CDR1 SEHNR, CDR2 FQNEAQ (reference sequence). CDR3 bases: TGTGCCAGCAGCCCCCAGTCACCTAGCGGGAACTCCTACGAGCAGTACTTC. Encoded protein: CASSPQSPSGNSYEQYF.

This clonotype was seen once. The genes are TRBV7-9 and TRBJ2-5; D call uncertain. This CDR3 spans 15 amino acids. The germline V and J ends were trimmed by 1 base and 7 bases, with 16 bases remaining between them. Germline lookup yields CDR1 SEHNR and CDR2 FQNEAQ (reference sequence). The CDR3 sequence is CASSLGLTPPATQYF. The CDR3 DNA is TGTGCCAGCAGCTTAGGCCTGACTCCGCCGGCGACCCAGTACTTC.

This clonotype was seen repeatedly, ten times or more. This chain's CDR3 is CASRPDRGYGYTF. The CDR3, as DNA: TGTGCCAGCAGACCTGACAGGGGCTATGGCTACACCTTC. J is TRBJ1-2 and V is TRBV7-9; 8 nucleotides line up with TRBD1. Germline V lookup: CDR1 SEHNR, CDR2 FQNEAQ (reference sequence). With 6 bases clipped from V and 4 bases from J, the junction kept 4 bases outside the gene matches. This CDR3 has 13 amino acids.

In this sample, this clonotype turned up a few times. V usage is TRBV7-9 and J usage is TRBJ2-7; no clear D. Gene TRBJ2-1 matches the end of the DNA better, so the J call may be wrong. Germline CDR1 and CDR2: SEHNR and FQNEAQ (reference sequence). The CDR3 has 12 residues. CDR3 sequence reads: CASSFGRNEQFF. The CDR3 DNA follows: TGTGCCAGCAGCTTCGGGCGTAATGAGCAGTTCTTC.

This clonotype was seen many times. This chain uses TRBV9 with TRBJ1-2, with unresolved D. The germline V gene has CDR1 SGDLS and CDR2 YYNGEE. The CDR3 has 14 amino acids. The V gene lost 4 bases and the J gene lost 1 base, with 11 bases spanning the gap. In DNA form, the CDR3 reads TGTGCCAGCAGCCCCCGGACGATTAACTATGGCTACACCTTC. Translation: CASSPRTINYGYTF. Based on the CDR3 plus reference TRBV9 and TRBJ1-2, the full variable domain is DSGVTQTPKHLITATGQRVTLRCSPRSGDLSVYWYQQSLDQGLQFLIQYYNGEERAKGNILERFSAQQFPDLHSELNLSSLELGDSALYFCASSPRTINYGYTFGSGTRLTVV.

This clonotype has more than one count but fewer than ten. The V gene is TRBV3-1, the J gene TRBJ2-7, with 8 nucleotides matching TRBD2. The CDR3 runs to 15 residues. CDR1 and CDR2 from the germline V gene are LGHDT and YNNKEL (reference sequence). Trimming cost V 8 bases and J 1 base; bases outside gene matches: 10. The CDR3 bases are TGTGCCAGCCGTGTGGGAGCGGGGGAGTCCTACGAGCAGTACTTC. Amino acids: CASRVGAGESYEQYF.

This clonotype has a count of ten or more. The rearrangement uses TRBV5-1 and TRBJ2-7; TRBD1 is a possible D gene (6 bases). The CDR3 loop spans 13 amino acids. Germline V lookup: CDR1 SGHRS, CDR2 YFSETQ. The ends were cut back, 3 bases at V and 2 bases at J, with 9 bases in the middle. CDR3 DNA sequence: TGCGCCAGCAGCTCAGACAGGACCTACGAGCAGTACTTC. It specifies CASSSDRTYEQYF.

This clonotype has only a few counts. This chain connects TRBV5-4 to TRBJ2-2, with 11 bases aligning to TRBD2. This CDR3 has 15 amino acids. Germline CDR1 SGHNT, CDR2 YYREEE (reference sequence). Trimming took 4 bases from V and 6 from J; bases not matched to a gene: 5. For the CDR3, the DNA is TGTGCCAGCAGCCCTTATAGCGGGAGGGCCGGGGAGCTGTTTTTT. It codes for CASSPYSGRAGELFF.

The sample holds many counts of this clonotype. The V gene is TRBV6-5, the J gene TRBJ1-6; tentative D call: TRBD1 (5 bases). The V and J ends lost 0 bases and 1 base respectively, with 7 bases between them. CDR1 MNHEY and CDR2 SVGAGI come from the germline V gene. The CDR3 consists of 16 residues. Written as DNA, the CDR3 is TGTGCCAGCAGTTACTCTAGGGGTTCCTATAATTCACCCCTCCACTTT. Its protein product is CASSYSRGSYNSPLHF.

This clonotype was observed a few times. The chain has TRBV9 and TRBJ2-3; 9 bases map to TRBD1. The CDR3 is made up of 14 amino acids. CDR1 and CDR2 from the germline V gene are SGDLS and YYNGEE. V gave up 7 bases and J gave up 2 bases; unmatched junction bases: 5. The CDR3 sequence: CASGGTGNTDTQYF. As DNA, the CDR3 is TGTGCCAGCGGAGGGACAGGGAACACAGATACGCAGTATTTT.

The rearrangement joins TRBV7-2 to TRBJ2-5; 9 nucleotides agree with TRBD1. In germline, CDR1 is SGHTA, CDR2 FQGNSA. V dropped 2 bases and J dropped 5; count of bases not matched to a gene: 6. This CDR3 region has 15 residues. CDR3: CASSLPGQGDETQYF. DNA of the CDR3: TGTGCCAGCAGCTTACCGGGACAGGGAGACGAGACCCAGTACTTC.

This clonotype was seen ten or more times. The rearrangement links TRBV6-5 to TRBJ1-2; D unresolved. The V end was cut by 6 bases, the J end by 3 bases, with 11 bases between. Germline V gene data show CDR1 as MNHEY and CDR2 as SVGAGI. CDR3 length: 13 residues. The CDR3 nucleotides are TGTGCCAGCAGCACTGCCCCGGACTATGGCTACACCTTC. Amino acid sequence: CASSTAPDYGYTF.